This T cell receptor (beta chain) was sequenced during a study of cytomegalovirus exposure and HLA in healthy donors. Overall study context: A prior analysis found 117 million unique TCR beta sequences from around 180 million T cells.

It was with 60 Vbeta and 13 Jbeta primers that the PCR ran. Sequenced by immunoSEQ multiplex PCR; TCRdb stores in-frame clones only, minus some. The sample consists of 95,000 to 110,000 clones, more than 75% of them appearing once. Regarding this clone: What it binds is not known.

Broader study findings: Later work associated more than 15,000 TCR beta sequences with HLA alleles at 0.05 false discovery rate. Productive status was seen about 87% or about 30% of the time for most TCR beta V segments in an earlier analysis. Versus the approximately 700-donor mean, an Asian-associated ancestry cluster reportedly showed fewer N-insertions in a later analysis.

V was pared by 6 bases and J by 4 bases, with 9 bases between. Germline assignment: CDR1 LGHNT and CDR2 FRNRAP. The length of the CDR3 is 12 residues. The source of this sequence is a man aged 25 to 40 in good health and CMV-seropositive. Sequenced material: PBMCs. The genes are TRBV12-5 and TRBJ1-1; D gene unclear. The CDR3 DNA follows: TGTGCTAGTGGGAGGGTGGTCACTGAAGCTTTCTTT. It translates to CASGRVVTEAFF.